This T cell receptor beta chain stems from a study of vaccination effects on CD4 cells after COVID-19. V lost 2 bases and J lost 1, with 12 bases in between. The CDR3 spans 16 residues. In germline, CDR1 is KGHSH, CDR2 LQKENI. As to this clone: Its cognate antigen is unknown.

Only in-frame clones appear in the TCRdb table, and some are missing; sequencing was by immunoSEQ multiplex PCR. The profile shows tens of thousands of clones, approximately 72% of them singletons. After expansion with viral peptide pools in the ViraFEST assay, antigen-specific CD4+ T cells were sequenced. When more than 9 days of culture had elapsed, CD4+ T cells were isolated. The infection with SARS-CoV-2 (confirmed by PCR) occurred in this person between March and December 2020. The chain is built from TRBV18 and TRBJ2-4; perhaps TRBD2 as D (5 bases). This TCR was sampled from a human donor who had a prior SARS-CoV-2 infection. The sample in question was CD4+ T cells from PBMCs cultured with HCoV-NL63 spike peptides, obtained before COVID-19 vaccination. CDR3 nucleotide sequence: TGTGCCAGCTCACCAGGTCGAAGAGGGGCCAAAAACATTCAGTACTTC. It codes for CASSPGRRGAKNIQYF. The whole variable domain, remainder taken from reference TRBV18 and TRBJ2-4, is NAGVMQNPRHLVRRRGQEARLRCSPMKGHSHVYWYRQLPEEGLKFMVYLQKENIIDESGMPKERFSAEFPKEGPSILRIQQVVRGDSAAYFCASSPGRRGAKNIQYFGAGTRLSVL.